The T cell receptor (beta chain) under discussion was sequenced for a study of T cells after yellow fever vaccination (dated by TCRdb to 2018 to 2020). Describing the broader study: Libraries from fractions with low cell numbers were prepared with the SMART-Seq v4 Ultra Low Input RNA kit. Two healthy male donors made up the cohort, one aged 18 to 30 years and the other aged 30 to 40 years. Bulk TCR alpha and beta repertoires were sequenced longitudinally to track T-cell clones before and after primary and booster YFV17D yellow fever vaccination. Blood was drawn at multiple timepoints before and after primary and secondary immunization, with bulk PBMC replicates and cell subsets isolated.

In light of the paper, this sample's treatment or condition label describes: live attenuated yellow fever vaccine strain. At each blood-draw timepoint, two biological replicates of bulk PBMCs were collected. A standard Ficoll-Paque protocol was used to isolate PBMCs from peripheral blood. TriZol was used to extract RNA from bulk PBMCs, from CD4 and CD8 fractions, and from dextramer-positive and dextramer-negative fractions. Based on the germline V gene, the CDR1 and CDR2 sequences are SGHTA and FQGNSA. The CDR3 measures 15 amino acids from cysteine to phenylalanine. The CDR3 DNA has 45 bases and is translated from base 1. This clonotype was observed a few times. Its antigen is currently not known. Its ends do not fully match the called genes, so a read error is possible. What the work shows at the level of the full study, not this receptor alone: FACS-sorted repertoires could contain abundant contaminating clonotypes from the bulk population, so computational filtering was required. A small fraction of clonotypes showed up in both the CD4 and CD8 compartments, probably as a result of convergent recombination. Only two donors were included in the study, so the extent to which the findings can be generalized is limited. The secondary T-cell response was found to be weaker but faster than the primary response, with a peak reached on day 5 rather than on day 15. Most clones expanded after primary vaccination were re-detected after the booster (almost 98% of CD4 and around 88% of CD8), suggesting broad memory maintenance.

TCR cDNA was synthesized by 5'RACE template switching, through which a universal primer site and unique molecular identifiers were introduced. Priming for cDNA synthesis came from both the TCR alpha and TCR beta constant segments. Library amplification involved two PCR steps, and the second step added sample barcodes and sequencing adapters. Sequencing of libraries was done on Illumina HiSeq 2500 (2x100 bp) or NovaSeq (2x150 bp). The authors processed their data as follows. Reads were demultiplexed and collapsed into UMI consensus sequences with MIGEC, and V(D)J alignment was performed with MiXCR. Clonotypes responding to the vaccine were identified with edgeR on replicate PBMC samples, with the criteria of FDR below 0.01 and a log2 fold change above 5 up to day 15. Each bulk clonotype was labeled CD4 or CD8 based on which sequenced repertoire, CD4 or CD8, contained the clonotype at higher abundance. TCRdb handled the public reads itself, with Q25 trimming in fastp and clone calling in MiXCR, and kept productive beta chains. Each entry is one CDR3 protein sequence, shown with its most common DNA and genes. The V and J calls come from TCRdb's annotation, not from the publication. A total of 500,000 to 550,000 distinct CDR3 sequences appear in this sample, 21% of them only once. The ten most abundant clones make up around 16% of the sample.

The specimen comprised PBMCs, sampled roughly 20 days after the first yellow fever vaccination. The sequence links TRBV7-2 to TRBJ2-3; 11 of the junction bases match TRBD2. The TCR comes from a man aged 18-30 years who received the YFV17D yellow fever vaccine. The CDR3 here reads CASSIAGGRTDTQYF. The bases are TGTGCCAGCAGCATAGCGGGGGGGCGCACAGATACGCAGTATTTT.